Listed here are 29 T cell receptor beta chains from one sample, sequenced in a study of blood T cell repertoires in COVID-19. Produced via immunoSEQ multiplex PCR; TCRdb's table is partial and in-frame only. This sample has some 170,000 clones, with roughly 90% found just once. The specimen sequenced was peripheral blood. The receptors were sampled from a woman aged 45-60 years with acute or convalescent COVID-19.

The chain joins TRBV15 to TRBJ1-4; TRBD1 aligns across 8 bases. V dropped 0 bases and J dropped 7; count of bases not matched to a gene: 4. This CDR3 region has 15 residues. Germline loops: CDR1 LNHNV, CDR2 YYDKDF (reference sequence). The CDR3 bases are TGTGCCACCAGCAGAGAGGACAGGGTTGGTGAAAAACTGTTTTTT. It encodes CATSREDRVGEKLFF.

This clone showed up just once. The rearrangement joins TRBV7-3 to TRBJ2-1; 13 positions agree with TRBD2. The CDR3 sequence is 15 residues long. The V gene's germline CDR1 is SGHTA and CDR2 FQGTGA. J was trimmed by 8 bases and V by 3 bases; bases with no gene match: 4. Written as DNA, the CDR3 is TGTGCCAGCAGCTTGGGACTAGCGGGGTTCTATGAGCAGTTCTTC. Its translation is CASSLGLAGFYEQFF.

V is TRBV21-1 and J is TRBJ1-2; the D call TRBD1 from the table was never checked on the DNA. TRBV21-1 constitutes a pseudogene. CDR3 length: 17 residues. The CDR3 region is CASSLRQGGLLLYGYTF. CDR3 nucleotides: TGTGCCAGCAGCTTACGACAGGGGGGACTTCTTCTCTATGGCTACACCTTC.

The chain links TRBV5-1 to TRBJ2-7; D gene unclear. The CDR3 consists of 12 residues. Trimming pared 3 bases from V and 1 base from J, leaving 5 bases between. Per germline, CDR1 SGHRS and CDR2 YFSETQ. Written as DNA, the CDR3 is TGCGCCAGCAGCTCCCAGTCCTACGAGCAGTACTTC. This gives the protein CASSSQSYEQYF.

The chain couples TRBV7-2 to TRBJ2-3; 10 positions agree with TRBD2. The CDR3 is made up of 15 amino acids. Germline loops: CDR1 SGHTA, CDR2 FQGNSA. V shed 2 bases and J 4 bases; nucleotides not matched to a gene: 3. DNA for the CDR3: TGTGCCAGCAGCTTACAAGCGGGAGGGCCAGATACGCAGTATTTT. Translating it yields CASSLQAGGPDTQYF. The variable domain in full, with the rest retrieved from reference TRBV7-2 and TRBJ2-3, is GAGVSQSPSNKVTEKGKDVELRCDPISGHTALYWYRQSLGQGLEFLIYFQGNSAPDKSGLPSDRFSAERTGGSVSTLTIQRTQQEDSAVYLCASSLQAGGPDTQYFGPGTRLTVL.

About this clone: The sample has other DNA sequences that encode this CDR3 too. CDR3 sequence reads: CASSYGSSGNTIYF. CDR3 bases: TGTGCCAGCAGTTACGGTAGCTCTGGAAACACCATATATTTT. The chain combines TRBV6-5 with TRBJ1-3, with no clear D. The V gene lost 2 bases and the J gene lost 0 bases, with 5 bases spanning the gap. Germline assignment: CDR1 MNHEY and CDR2 SVGAGI. The CDR3 totals 14 residues.

The chain is built from TRBV21-1 and TRBJ2-6; the tabulated D call, TRBD2, remains unverified against the DNA. TRBV21-1 is designated a pseudogene. This CDR3 has 18 amino acids. This chain's CDR3 is CASSKARRGGSGANVLTF. In DNA form, the CDR3 reads TGTGCCAGCAGCAAAGCGCGACGGGGTGGCTCTGGGGCCAACGTCCTGACTTTC.

This clone was recorded only once. The rearrangement uses TRBV4-3 and TRBJ2-7, with 7 bases matching TRBD1. Germline V lookup: CDR1 LGHNA, CDR2 YSLEER. V gave up 2 bases and J gave up 2 bases; unmatched junction bases: 12. The CDR3 spans 17 residues. The CDR3 reads CASSQRQGSIPPYEQYF. CDR3 in DNA: TGCGCCAGCAGCCAACGACAGGGTAGCATTCCCCCCTACGAGCAGTACTTC.

The CDR3 is CASSFSLATQGTQYF. Written as DNA, the CDR3 is TGTGCCAGCAGTTTCTCCCTGGCGACCCAGGGGACCCAGTACTTC. The rearrangement uses TRBV27 and TRBJ2-5, with D possibly matching TRBD1 (5 bases). V lost 3 bases and J lost 7, with 18 bases in between. The CDR3 has 15 residues. From germline, CDR1 is MNHEY and CDR2 SMNVEV (reference sequence).

The chain has TRBV6-5 and TRBJ2-3, with 12 bases matching TRBD2. Germline CDR1 and CDR2: MNHEY and SVGAGI. The CDR3 covers 14 residues. The chain's CDR3 is CASRTSGGTDTQYF. For the CDR3, the DNA is TGTGCTTCAAGGACTAGCGGGGGCACAGATACGCAGTATTTT.

This clone was seen only a few times. V usage is TRBV19 and J usage is TRBJ1-5, with 8 bases fitting TRBD1. Germline values: CDR1 LNHDA, CDR2 SQIVND (reference sequence). The CDR3 length is 14 residues. Trimming took 5 bases from V and 7 from J; bases not matched to a gene: 7. The chain's CDR3 is CASSSGQGWQPQHF. In DNA, the CDR3 is TGTGCCAGTAGTTCAGGACAGGGCTGGCAGCCCCAGCATTTT.

J is TRBJ2-2 and V is TRBV5-4, with 9 positions matching TRBD1. V shed 3 bases and J 3 bases; nucleotides not matched to a gene: 3. Germline V gives CDR1 SGHNT, CDR2 YYREEE (reference sequence). CDR3 length equals 15 residues. In DNA, the CDR3 is TGTGCCAGCAGCTCGACAGGGGGATACACCGGGGAGCTGTTTTTT. It encodes CASSSTGGYTGELFF. Full variable domain (missing parts from reference TRBV5-4 and TRBJ2-2): ETGVTQSPTHLIKTRGQQVTLRCSSQSGHNTVSWYQQALGQGPQFIFQYYREEENGRGNFPPRFSGLQFPNYSSELNVNALELDDSALYLCASSSTGGYTGELFFGEGSRLTVL.

The rearrangement joins TRBV7-2 to TRBJ1-2; 7 nucleotides line up with TRBD1. V shed 5 bases and J 4 bases; nucleotides not matched to a gene: 10. This CDR3 region has 15 residues. CDR1 is SGHTA, CDR2 FQGNSA, per germline. CDR3 sequence reads: CASSGGQGDFYGYTF. For the CDR3, the DNA is TGTGCCAGCAGCGGGGGTCAGGGGGATTTCTATGGCTACACCTTC.

This sequence joins TRBV30 and TRBJ1-1; D is possibly TRBD1 (6 bases). Germline V gene lookup returns CDR1 GTSNPN and CDR2 SVGIG (reference sequence). Trimming left V 5 bases short and J 1 base short, with 8 bases between. The CDR3 is made up of 12 amino acids. The CDR3 DNA sequence: TGTGCCTGGGGCAGGGGGAACACTGAAGCTTTCTTT. Its protein product is CAWGRGNTEAFF.

V gene TRBV5-1 combines with J gene TRBJ1-1, with 8 bases lining up with TRBD1. CDR1 and CDR2 from the germline V gene are SGHRS and YFSETQ. CDR3 length equals 14 residues. Unmatched junction bases numbered 4, after V lost 4 bases and J lost 2 bases. The CDR3 coding sequence is TGCGCCAGCAGCATGGGACAGGTTAACACTGAAGCTTTCTTT. Translating it yields CASSMGQVNTEAFF.

The rearrangement uses TRBV2 and TRBJ1-2, with D possibly TRBD1 on 6 matching bases. This CDR3 contains 14 residues. Trimming left V 1 base short and J 8 bases short, with 14 bases between. Germline V gene data show CDR1 as SNHLY and CDR2 as FYNNEI. CDR3: CASSEVRTVPGYTF. In nucleotides, the CDR3 is TGTGCCAGCAGTGAAGTTAGGACAGTCCCGGGCTACACCTTC.

This chain's CDR3 is CASSSLGGGGAWETQYF. The CDR3 DNA sequence: TGTGCCAGCAGCTCCCTGGGAGGCGGGGGGGCTTGGGAGACCCAGTACTTC. The V gene is TRBV7-2, the J gene TRBJ2-5; 9 bases match TRBD2. The CDR3 extends over 17 amino acids. Per germline, CDR1 SGHTA and CDR2 FQGNSA. V lost 4 bases and J lost 5; bases outside the gene matches: 14.

The chain joins TRBV4-3 to TRBJ1-2; 8 nucleotides align to TRBD1. The junction had 7 bases not matched to a gene; V was cut back by 6 bases and J by 4 bases. The CDR3 totals 14 residues. Per the germline V gene, CDR1 is LGHNA and CDR2 is YSLEER. The CDR3 loop is CASSTDRGTYGYTF. The CDR3 region has the DNA TGCGCCAGCAGTACCGACAGGGGCACCTATGGCTACACCTTC.

The chain employs TRBV27 and TRBJ2-7; possible D gene TRBD1, 6 bases. The V gene lost 5 bases and the J gene lost 0 bases, with 14 bases spanning the gap. Germline loops: CDR1 MNHEY, CDR2 SMNVEV (reference sequence). CDR3 size: 15 residues. CDR3 sequence: CASSPDSFLSYEQYF. The CDR3 nucleotides are TGTGCCAGCAGTCCGGACAGCTTTCTCTCCTACGAGCAGTACTTC.

This rearrangement joins TRBV24-1 to TRBJ2-7; D is unclear. CDR3 length: 13 residues. V was cut by 9 bases and J by 1 base, with 12 bases left in between. CDR1 and CDR2 (germline): KGHDR, SFDVKD. For the CDR3, the DNA is TGTGCCACCCAGAAGGAGAATTCCTACGAGCAGTACTTC. This encodes CATQKENSYEQYF.

The chain joins TRBV19 to TRBJ1-5; 7 nucleotides agree with TRBD1. This CDR3 region has 16 residues. Germline V CDR1 and CDR2: LNHDA, SQIVND (reference sequence). V lost 5 bases, J lost 0 bases, and 7 bases stayed unmatched. CDR3 sequence (DNA): TGTGCCAGTAGTTCGTGGGACAGCTATAGCAATCAGCCCCAGCATTTT. This encodes CASSSWDSYSNQPQHF.

CDR3 nucleotide sequence: TGCAGCGTTTTCGAGAGGAACTACGAGCAGTACTTC. Amino acid sequence: CSVFERNYEQYF. This chain joins TRBV29-1 and TRBJ2-7, with D unclear. This CDR3 region has 12 residues. The germline gives CDR1 SQVTM, CDR2 ANQGSEA. V lost 5 bases and J lost 3, with 11 bases in between.

The chain recombines TRBV24-1 with TRBJ1-4; D unresolved. The CDR3 consists of 14 residues. V was pared by 2 bases and J by 4 bases, with 7 bases between. The V gene's germline CDR1 is KGHDR and CDR2 SFDVKD. Here the CDR3 DNA reads TGTGCCACCAGTGATTGGAGGGATAATGAAAAACTGTTTTTT. It specifies CATSDWRDNEKLFF.

The rearrangement joins TRBV6-2 or TRBV6-3 to TRBJ2-1, with 7 bases identical to TRBD2. Germline V lookup: CDR1 MNHEY, CDR2 SVGEGT. The CDR3 spans 14 residues. The V gene end was trimmed by 4 bases and the J gene end by 5 bases; junction bases not matched to a gene: 5. The CDR3 is CASSSRLADNEQFF. The CDR3 DNA follows: TGTGCCAGCAGTTCTCGGCTAGCGGACAATGAGCAGTTCTTC.

This chain links TRBV7-2 with TRBJ1-6; D gene ambiguous. Trimming took 1 base from V and 7 from J, leaving 14 bases between them. This CDR3 has 16 residues. Germline loops: CDR1 SGHTA, CDR2 FQGNSA. CDR3 sequence: CASSLGQAYGNSPLHF. DNA for the CDR3: TGTGCCAGCAGCTTAGGGCAGGCCTATGGAAATTCACCCCTCCACTTT.

The CDR3 is CASSQGGRVTAFF. As DNA, the CDR3 is TGTGCCAGCAGCCAAGGGGGGCGCGTTACGGCTTTCTTT. This rearrangement joins TRBV3-1 (or the pseudogene TRBV3-2) to TRBJ1-1, with D possibly matching TRBD1 (6 bases). From germline, CDR1 is LGHDT and CDR2 YNNKEL (reference sequence). The CDR3 consists of 13 residues. V was pared by 1 base and J by 11 bases, with 14 bases between.

The chain has TRBV9 and TRBJ1-2; D is unresolved. V was cut by 0 bases and J by 6 bases, with 12 bases left in between. CDR3 length equals 14 residues. Germline V lookup: CDR1 SGDLS, CDR2 YYNGEE. The CDR3 DNA reads TGTGCCAGCAGCGTAGAAGGAGTAGTAGATGGCTACACCTTC. Amino acids: CASSVEGVVDGYTF.

A single count supports this clone. This chain uses TRBV19 with TRBJ1-5; D is unresolved. Trimming shortened V by 3 bases and J by 4 bases, and 22 bases separated the two germline ends. The length of the CDR3 is 18 residues. Germline values: CDR1 LNHDA, CDR2 SQIVND (reference sequence). As DNA, the CDR3 is TGTGCCAGTAGTATTCAACCGGGATTAAAAACAATAAATCAGCCCCAGCATTTT. Translated, it gives CASSIQPGLKTINQPQHF.

This clone has a handful of counts. The chain combines TRBV12-3 or TRBV12-4 with TRBJ1-2, with TRBD1 as a possible D gene (6 bases). The CDR3 loop spans 12 amino acids. The V end was cut by 5 bases, the J end by 4 bases, with 8 bases between. The CDR3 DNA is TGTGCCAGCAGTACAGGGTTCTATGGCTACACCTTC. Its translation is CASSTGFYGYTF.